These T cell receptor beta chains were read from a single sample in a study of beta chain features in type 1 diabetes. Here immunoSEQ multiplex PCR was the method, and the copy in TCRdb shows in-frame clones only, minus some. The sample lists 280,000 or so clones, over 12% occurring once. Sequences were obtained from naive CD4+ T cells from blood. All receptors come from a man between 18 and 29 years old with type 1 diabetes. The CDR3 runs from the conserved cysteine through the conserved F or W. D genes are given only for firm matches. A row's size may be missing; if present it is once, few, many or a size class.

v_call	j_call	clone_size	d_call	cdr3_aa	cdr3_nt
TRBV18	TRBJ1-2	few	TRBD1	CASSPLDREYGYTF	TGTGCCAGCTCACCCCTGGACAGGGAGTATGGCTACACCTTC
TRBV7-6	TRBJ2-2	few	TRBD2	CASSYPTSGGAGTGELFF	TGTGCCAGCAGCTACCCGACTAGCGGGGGGGCGGGCACCGGGGAGCTGTTTTTT
TRBV5-1	TRBJ2-5	-	-	CASSQERSADQETQYF	TGCGCCAGCAGCCAAGAAAGGTCGGCGGACCAAGAGACCCAGTACTTC
TRBV30	TRBJ2-7	few	-	CAWSIGAGNEQYF	TGTGCCTGGAGTATAGGAGCAGGGAACGAGCAGTACTTC
TRBV4-3	TRBJ2-5	-	TRBD2	CASSQPRRGRYETQYF	TGCGCCAGCAGCCAACCAAGGCGCGGGAGATACGAGACCCAGTACTTC
TRBV28	TRBJ2-4	-	TRBD1	CASSLSYRGNIQYF	TGTGCCAGCAGCTTGTCCTACAGGGGAAACATTCAGTACTTC
TRBV28	TRBJ2-7	-	TRBD1	CASTETGNEQYF	TGTGCCAGCACGGAGACAGGGAACGAGCAGTACTTC
TRBV5-4	TRBJ1-1	few	-	CASSSVTTVTFF	TGTGCCAGCAGCAGCGTCACAACCGTAACTTTCTTT
TRBV6-5	TRBJ1-4	-	-	CASSYSAVRGKLFF	TGTGCCAGCAGTTACTCGGCGGTTAGGGGAAAACTGTTTTTT
TRBV28	TRBJ2-5	few	TRBD1	CASRTGGWVQETQYF	TGTGCCAGCAGAACAGGGGGCTGGGTCCAAGAGACCCAGTACTTC
TRBV30	TRBJ1-1	-	-	CAWSVLFRNTEAFF	TGTGCCTGGAGCGTGTTGTTTCGGAACACTGAAGCTTTCTTT
TRBV28	TRBJ2-5	-	TRBD1	CASSFSGTGEETQYF	TGTGCCAGCAGTTTTTCCGGAACAGGGGAGGAGACCCAGTACTTC
TRBV5-6	TRBJ2-3	-	-	CASSFRRLRSTDTQYF	TGTGCCAGCAGCTTCCGTCGTCTGCGGAGCACAGATACGCAGTATTTT
TRBV10-1	TRBJ2-5	-	-	CASSSVSRGETQYF	TGCGCCAGCAGTTCAGTCAGCAGGGGTGAGACCCAGTACTTC
TRBV7-8	TRBJ2-5	few	TRBD2	CASSRIAGGQETQYF	TGTGCCAGCAGCCGTATAGCGGGGGGCCAAGAGACCCAGTACTTC
TRBV5-1	TRBJ2-2	-	TRBD2	CASSVGLAGDLLPLFF	TGCGCCAGCAGCGTAGGACTAGCGGGGGACCTACTTCCGCTGTTTTTT
TRBV5-1	TRBJ2-3	-	TRBD2	CASSSAKGLAFTDTQYF	TGCGCCAGCAGCTCAGCGAAGGGACTAGCCTTCACAGATACGCAGTATTTT
TRBV7-2	TRBJ2-2	-	TRBD2	CASSLRTSGGRSGELFF	TGTGCCAGCAGCCTCCGGACTAGCGGGGGGAGGTCCGGGGAGCTGTTTTTT
TRBV7-6	TRBJ2-7	few	-	CASSLGVTRGFSEQYF	TGTGCCAGCAGCTTAGGGGTGACTCGCGGCTTCAGCGAGCAGTACTTC
TRBV7-2	TRBJ1-6	-	-	CASSLNGRLGSPLHF	TGTGCCAGCAGCTTAAATGGCAGGTTAGGTTCACCCCTCCACTTT
TRBV7-2	TRBJ2-1	-	TRBD1	CASSRDSKFYNEQFF	TGTGCCAGCAGCCGGGACAGCAAGTTTTACAATGAGCAGTTCTTC
TRBV30	TRBJ1-3	-	-	CAWKKGPGNTIYF	TGTGCCTGGAAAAAGGGGCCTGGAAACACCATATATTTT
TRBV7-9	TRBJ2-1	few	TRBD2	CASSTTGTSSYNEQFF	TGTGCCAGCAGCACTACCGGGACTAGCTCCTACAATGAGCAGTTCTTC
TRBV5-1	TRBJ1-1	-	-	CASSPSVRQNTEAFF	TGCGCCAGCAGCCCATCCGTCAGACAGAACACTGAAGCTTTCTTT
TRBV23-1	TRBJ1-5	-	-	CASTPRGSKSRYNQPQHF	TGCGCCAGTACACCGCGCGGGTCCAAGAGCAGGTACAATCAGCCCCAGCATTTT
TRBV4-1	TRBJ1-1	-	-	CASSQGTVNTEAFF	TGCGCCAGCAGCCAAGGGACAGTTAACACTGAAGCTTTCTTT
TRBV21-1	TRBJ1-5	-	-	CASSPPSPGGSNQPQHF	TGTGCCAGCAGCCCCCCGTCCCCGGGGGGAAGCAATCAGCCCCAGCATTTT
TRBV2	TRBJ1-2	-	-	CASSEATVLAYGYTF	TGTGCCAGCAGTGAAGCCACAGTTCTTGCCTATGGCTACACCTTC
TRBV19	TRBJ2-3	-	-	CASSPRTRGGDTQYF	TGTGCCAGTAGCCCAAGGACAAGGGGAGGAGATACGCAGTATTTT
TRBV30	TRBJ2-3	-	TRBD1	CAWEIYRGAPDTQYF	TGTGCCTGGGAAATATACAGGGGGGCCCCAGATACGCAGTATTTT
TRBV19	TRBJ1-1	-	TRBD1	CASSTTGGVAFF	TGTGCCAGTAGTACGACAGGGGGCGTTGCTTTCTTT
TRBV14	TRBJ1-6	few	-	CASSQDDKSSYNSPLHF	TGTGCCAGCAGCCAAGATGATAAGAGCTCCTATAATTCACCCCTCCACTTT
TRBV19	TRBJ1-1	-	-	CASGNRAEAFF	TGTGCCAGTGGAAATCGGGCTGAAGCTTTCTTT
TRBV29-1	TRBJ2-5	-	-	CSVQSRNRLETQYF	TGCAGCGTCCAATCCCGTAACAGGTTAGAGACCCAGTACTTC
TRBV28	TRBJ2-7	few	TRBD1	CASGSGQSIYEQYF	TGTGCCAGCGGGTCGGGACAGTCTATCTACGAGCAGTACTTC
TRBV7-9	TRBJ2-7	-	TRBD2	CASSQSGSHYEQYF	TGTGCCAGCAGCCAAAGCGGGAGTCACTACGAGCAGTACTTC
TRBV5-6	TRBJ1-2	few	TRBD1	CASSLRTGGLGYTF	TGTGCCAGCAGCTTGAGGACAGGGGGTCTCGGCTACACCTTC
TRBV30	TRBJ2-6	-	-	CACRGQWQSGANVLTF	TGTGCCTGTCGGGGACAATGGCAGTCCGGGGCCAACGTCCTGACTTTC
TRBV9	TRBJ2-5	few	TRBD2	CASSVGGGEQETQYF	TGTGCCAGCAGCGTCGGCGGGGGAGAACAAGAGACCCAGTACTTC
TRBV5-1	TRBJ1-1	-	TRBD1	CASSFDRAAEAFF	TGCGCCAGCAGCTTTGACAGGGCCGCTGAAGCTTTCTTT
TRBV7-7	TRBJ1-5	-	TRBD1	CASSLVGTGPAQPQHF	TGTGCCAGCAGCTTAGTGGGGACAGGGCCGGCGCAGCCCCAGCATTTT
TRBV9	TRBJ2-7	few	-	CASSAGLFSLTYEQYF	TGTGCCAGCAGCGCCGGACTTTTCTCCCTTACCTACGAGCAGTACTTC
TRBV4-1	TRBJ2-5	-	TRBD2	CASSLNSGTTEETQYF	TGCGCCAGCAGCCTGAATTCCGGGACTACCGAAGAGACCCAGTACTTC
TRBV15	TRBJ2-1	-	-	CATSQAYNEQFF	TGTGCCACCAGCCAGGCCTACAATGAGCAGTTCTTC
TRBV7-9	TRBJ2-3	few	-	CASSPGTFKEYF	TGTGCCAGCAGCCCAGGGACATTTAAGGAGTATTTT
TRBV5-4	TRBJ2-2	-	TRBD2	CASSFSGRGTGELFF	TGTGCCAGCAGCTTTAGCGGGAGGGGCACCGGGGAGCTGTTTTTT
TRBV15	TRBJ2-2	few	-	CATSRDPGGELFF	TGTGCCACCAGCAGAGATCCAGGCGGGGAGCTGTTTTTT
TRBV5-1	TRBJ2-7	few	TRBD2	CASSRAGSRRYEQYF	TGCGCCAGCAGCAGAGCGGGAAGCCGTAGATACGAGCAGTACTTC
TRBV7-9	TRBJ2-5	-	TRBD2	CASSRGLAGVMETQYF	TGTGCCAGCAGCCGAGGACTAGCGGGAGTAATGGAGACCCAGTACTTC
TRBV7-2	TRBJ2-3	few	-	CASSLGGGPTDTQYF	TGTGCCAGCAGCTTAGGAGGGGGACCCACAGATACGCAGTATTTT